This T cell receptor (beta chain) was documented in a study of T-cell memory formation after mild COVID-19. TCRdb reanalysed the 5' RACE reads using MiXCR and keeps one entry per CDR3 protein. This sample has hundreds of thousands of distinct CDR3 sequences, with about 20% found just once. V gave up 4 bases and J gave up 4 bases, with 13 bases separating them. This CDR3 region has 14 residues. Looked up from germline, CDR1 is MGHRA and CDR2 is YSYEKL. This chain uses TRBV4-1 with TRBJ1-1; a possible D gene is TRBD1 (5 bases). The sample was PBMCs or a T cell subset sorted from them (not recorded which). The clonotype originates from an adult woman who had mild COVID-19 (a few samples of this study predate the infection). Cell type and time point are not known. For the CDR3, the DNA is TGCGCCAGCAGCCTCAACCAGGGCCCCACTGAAGCTTTCTTT. Its protein is CASSLNQGPTEAFF.